These T cell receptor beta chains were read from a single sample in a study of T cell responses to AZD1222 COVID-19 vaccine. The data were produced by immunoSEQ multiplex PCR, yet TCRdb's version contains in-frame clones alone and is incomplete. The sample gives roughly 160,000 clones, 88% of which show up once; more than 5.5% is in the top ten. The starting material was peripheral blood, obtained on day 0 of AZD1222 vaccination. The receptor source for this set is an adult in good health. CDR3s include the opening cysteine and the closing phenylalanine or tryptophan. D genes are given only for firm matches. Rows may omit the clone size; those that give it use once, few, many or a size class.

j_call d_call clone_size v_call cdr3_nt cdr3_aa
TRBJ2-1 . . TRBV6-5 TGTGCCAGCACCACGGGGGGCGCCTACAATGAGCAGTTCTTC CASTTGGAYNEQFF
TRBJ1-2 . . TRBV5-4 TGTGCCAGCAGCTTGGTAACAGGGCACTATGGCTACACCTTC CASSLVTGHYGYTF
TRBJ1-6 . . TRBV28 TGTGCCAGCAGTTTACTGGGGCCCTCACCCCTCCACTTT CASSLLGPSPLHF
TRBJ1-1 . . TRBV27 TGTGCCAGCAGTTTTGGCAGGGGTAACACTGAAGCTTTCTTT CASSFGRGNTEAFF
TRBJ2-1 TRBD2 . TRBV11-3 TGTGCCAGCAGCCGCAGGGTAGCGGGAGGGCCTCAGAGCTCCTACAATGAGCAGTTCTTC CASSRRVAGGPQSSYNEQFF
TRBJ1-6 . . TRBV20-1 TGCAGTGCTAGTCACGTGGATAATTCACCCCTCCACTTT CSASHVDNSPLHF
TRBJ1-3 . . TRBV25-1 TGTGCCAGCAGTGAGGGGGTTGGAAACACCATATATTTT CASSEGVGNTIYF
TRBJ1-4 . . TRBV7-2 TGTGCCAGCAGCGCCAATAACAGGGCTAATGAAAAACTGTTTTTT CASSANNRANEKLFF
TRBJ1-2 TRBD1 . TRBV5-1 TGCGCCAGCAGCCCCGGACAGGGGGGGCCCTATGGCTACACCTTC CASSPGQGGPYGYTF
TRBJ1-1 . . TRBV4-3 . CASSPVFGSEAFF
TRBJ1-2 . . TRBV2 TGTGCCAGCAGTCCGGGCCCCAAAAAAGGCTACACCTTC CASSPGPKKGYTF
TRBJ2-7 TRBD1 . TRBV25-1 TGTGCCAGCAGTCAACTAGGGGGCGGCAGATCCTACGAGCAGTACTTC CASSQLGGGRSYEQYF
TRBJ2-7 . . TRBV11-2 TGTGCCAGCAGCCCCGCCTTGGTCTCCTACGAGCAGTACTTC CASSPALVSYEQYF
TRBJ1-1 . . TRBV20-1 TGCAGTGCTAGACAGAACACTGAAGCTTTCTTT CSARQNTEAFF
TRBJ2-7 TRBD1 once TRBV3-1/TRBV3-2 TGTGCCAGCAGCCTCGGGACAGGGGGCTTAGAGCAGTACTTC CASSLGTGGLEQYF
TRBJ1-2 TRBD1 . TRBV5-1 TGCGCCAGCAGCTACCACCTCGACAGGGCCGGTGGCTACACCTTC CASSYHLDRAGGYTF
TRBJ1-2 . . TRBV4-3 TGCGCCAGCAGCCAAGACGGCAGGGACTATGGCTACACCTTC CASSQDGRDYGYTF
TRBJ1-1 . few TRBV25-1 TGTGCCAGCAGTGGGGCGAACACTGAAGCTTTCTTT CASSGANTEAFF
TRBJ1-1 . . TRBV27 TGTGCCAGCAGTCCCCAAAGATTGTTGGGGACTGAAGCTTTCTTT CASSPQRLLGTEAFF
TRBJ1-2 . . TRBV4-2 TGTGCCAGCAGTTACAACCGGGACACTAACTATGGCTACACCTTC CASSYNRDTNYGYTF
TRBJ1-5 . . TRBV4-1 TGCGCCAGCAGCCAAGAGACGGGTAGCAATCAGCCCCAGCATTTT CASSQETGSNQPQHF
TRBJ1-2 . . TRBV13 TGTGCCAGCAGCTTAGGCGGGAACTATGGCTACACCTTC CASSLGGNYGYTF
TRBJ1-1 . . TRBV7-2 TGTGCCAGCAGCTTAGAGGGGAACACTGAAGCTTTCTTT CASSLEGNTEAFF
TRBJ1-2 . . TRBV7-9 TGTGCCAGCAGCTTAGGTGGAGGAGGGAACTATGGCTACACCTTC CASSLGGGGNYGYTF
TRBJ2-7 . . TRBV7-9 TGTGCCAGCAGCTTAATGGGGTCCTCCTACGAGCAGTACTTC CASSLMGSSYEQYF
TRBJ1-2 . . TRBV28 TGTGCCACAGCAGGACTCGGGGCCGGGGGCTACACCTTC CATAGLGAGGYTF
TRBJ2-1 . many TRBV24-1 TGTGCCACCAGTGATTTGGCGACAGAGTACAATGAGCAGTTCTTC CATSDLATEYNEQFF
TRBJ2-5 . . TRBV4-2 TGTGCCAGCAGCCAAGTTAATAGCCCCCAGTACTTC CASSQVNSPQYF
TRBJ1-4 . . TRBV4-3 TGCGCCAGCAGCCAGGACCCGGGTGAAAAACTGTTTTTT CASSQDPGEKLFF
TRBJ2-1 . few TRBV5-8 TGTGCCAGCAGCCCGACCGGGATTCATAATGAGCAGTTCTTC CASSPTGIHNEQFF
TRBJ2-3 . . TRBV5-1 TGCGCCAGCAGCTTGGTAGGGCGAACCACAGATACGCAGTATTTT CASSLVGRTTDTQYF
TRBJ1-2 TRBD1 . TRBV7-2 TGTGCCAGCAGCAAACCGAGACAGGGGATGGACTATGGCTACACCTTC CASSKPRQGMDYGYTF
TRBJ1-2 . few TRBV5-6 TGTGCCAGCAGCTTGTCGGGAGTGTTACAGGTGGGCGGCTACACCTTC CASSLSGVLQVGGYTF
TRBJ1-5 . . TRBV5-3 TGTGCCAGAAGTAGCTACTGTCAGCCCCAGCATTTT CARSSYCQPQHF
TRBJ2-3 . once TRBV5-1 TGCGCCAGCAGCTTGGTGGCTGGCACAGATACGCAGTATTTT CASSLVAGTDTQYF
TRBJ1-1 . few TRBV30 TGTGCCTGGAGTGTATTGGGGGAAAAAGCTTTCTTT CAWSVLGEKAFF